This TCR beta chain is drawn from a study of blood T cell repertoires in COVID-19. Study context: PBMCs, B-cell-depleted T cells, or T cells were the source of the cDNA or gDNA that made up the material.

CDR3 size: 16 residues. Germline V gene sequence: CDR1 SGHTA, CDR2 FQGNSA. The germline V and J ends were trimmed by 5 bases and 0 bases, with 14 bases remaining between them. Profiled with immunoSEQ multiplex PCR; TCRdb holds only in-frame clones, not every one. The table lists fewer than 250,000 clones, about 82% of them singletons, with around 6.8% in the top ten. This TCR was recovered from a woman aged 55-69 years with active or convalescent COVID-19. The rearrangement links TRBV7-2 to TRBJ2-1; TRBD2 is a possible D gene (5 bases). The material sequenced was peripheral blood. CDR3 nucleotides: TGTGCCAGCAGCCCCGGAGGCAGTAGCTCCTACAATGAGCAGTTCTTC. Its protein is CASSPGGSSSYNEQFF.